This T cell receptor (beta chain) was profiled in a study of T cell repertoires in cytomegalovirus infection. Overall study: An indication of both CMV infection and matching HLA type came from public TCR beta signatures.

V shed 4 bases and J 7 bases; nucleotides not matched to a gene: 16. There are 17 residues in the CDR3. Germline values: CDR1 MGHRA, CDR2 YSYEKL. MiXCR, applied by TCRdb to the reads, yields one record per CDR3 protein. The profile covers 20,000 to 30,000 distinct CDR3 sequences, with approximately 24% appearing a single time and roughly nine tenths taken by the ten largest. This clonotype was recorded a few times. Its antigen is still unknown. V is TRBV4-1 and J is TRBJ1-2; 9 positions match TRBD1. The source is a human donor in good health (CMV status not recorded). Some clones in this sample may be carry-over from other donors' samples. Specimen: CD8+ T cells from cultured PBMCs, collected from culture after CMV antigen stimulation. This chain's CDR3 is CASSPRDREHLKSGYTF. In nucleotides, the CDR3 is TGCGCCAGCAGCCCCCGGGACAGGGAGCACCTAAAGAGTGGCTACACCTTC.